The 20 T cell receptor beta chains below were found in one sample sequenced in a study of beta chain features in type 1 diabetes. The isolated RNA, all of it, was reverse transcribed, so expressed TCRB transcripts were what got sequenced. Sequencing used immunoSEQ multiplex PCR; TCRdb keeps in-frame clones, though not all of them. The table shows hundreds of thousands of clones, with roughly 15% occurring only once. Sequenced: naive CD4+ T cells from blood. Receptors originate from a man between 18 and 35 years old in good health.

In this sample, this clone turned up a few times. J is TRBJ2-7 and V is TRBV11-2, with D possibly matching TRBD1 (6 bases). In germline, CDR1 is SGHAT, CDR2 FQNNGV. Trimming left V 5 bases short and J 0 bases short, with 17 bases between. The CDR3 contains 16 residues. The CDR3: CASSPGVAVSSYEQYF. For the CDR3, the DNA is TGTGCCAGCAGCCCAGGGGTGGCAGTAAGCTCCTACGAGCAGTACTTC.

This clone was found a few times. The same CDR3 arises from other DNA sequences in this sample as well. V gene TRBV30 combines with J gene TRBJ1-1, with 7 bases matching TRBD1. The CDR3 consists of 13 residues. Germline V gene lookup returns CDR1 GTSNPN and CDR2 SVGIG (reference sequence). Trimming cost V 7 bases and J 4 bases; bases outside gene matches: 9. CDR3 protein: CALYRGRFTEAFF. The CDR3 DNA reads TGTGCCTTATACAGGGGAAGGTTCACTGAAGCTTTCTTT.

The CDR3 region has the DNA TGTGCCAGCACCAGAGGGGAGAGCTCCTACAATGAGCAGTTCTTC. The encoded protein is CASTRGESSYNEQFF. The rearrangement joins TRBV7-3 to TRBJ2-1; D is tentatively TRBD1 or TRBD2 (5 bases each). Trimming took 7 bases from V and 0 from J, leaving 13 bases between them. Germline V CDR1 and CDR2: SGHTA, FQGTGA. This CDR3 spans 15 amino acids. Drawing the rest from reference TRBV7-3 and TRBJ2-1, the complete variable domain is GAGVSQTPSNKVTEKGKYVELRCDPISGHTALYWYRQSLGQGPEFLIYFQGTGAADDSGLPNDRFFAVRPEGSVSTLKIQRTERGDSAVYLCASTRGESSYNEQFFGPGTRLTVL.

This clone has only a few counts. The chain combines TRBV13 with TRBJ2-2; the D call may be TRBD1 or TRBD2 (5 bases each). The V and J ends lost 1 base and 1 base respectively, with 13 bases between them. Germline values: CDR1 PRHDT, CDR2 FYEKMQ (reference sequence). The CDR3 sequence is 17 residues long. The CDR3 spells CASSLVLKGRNTGELFF. The CDR3 DNA is TGTGCCAGCAGCTTAGTCCTAAAGGGGAGGAACACCGGGGAGCTGTTTTTT.

The chain links TRBV7-3 to TRBJ1-1; maybe TRBD1 (5 bases). The germline gives CDR1 SGHTA, CDR2 FQGTGA. V was pared by 1 base and J by 6 bases, with 9 bases between. The CDR3 is made up of 13 amino acids. CDR3 in amino acids: CASSLKGSPEAFF. The DNA of the CDR3 is TGTGCCAGCAGCTTAAAGGGGTCGCCTGAAGCTTTCTTT.

This clone was seen a few times. The chain recombines TRBV7-8 with TRBJ2-5; either TRBD1 or TRBD2 may fit D (5 bases each). The germline V gene encodes CDR1 SGHVS and CDR2 FQNEAQ. The V gene lost 6 bases and the J gene lost 4 bases, with 21 bases spanning the gap. The CDR3 runs to 16 residues. The CDR3 DNA reads TGTGCCAGCAGATTGTGGTCCAGGGACGGAGTAGAGACCCAGTACTTC. Protein product: CASRLWSRDGVETQYF.

This chain joins TRBV29-1 and TRBJ1-5; D is perhaps TRBD1 (6 bases). The V end was cut by 1 base, the J end by 2 bases, with 12 bases between. Germline V gene lookup returns CDR1 SQVTM and CDR2 ANQGSEA. CDR3 size: 15 residues. CDR3 sequence (DNA): TGCAGCGTTGAAGTGGCAGGGGCTGGCAATCAGCCCCAGCATTTT. Translating it yields CSVEVAGAGNQPQHF.

The chain links TRBV7-2 to TRBJ2-7; a possible D gene is TRBD1 (6 bases). Trimming removed 5 bases from V and 5 bases from J, with 16 bases in between. The CDR3 covers 14 residues. Germline V lookup: CDR1 SGHTA, CDR2 FQGNSA. CDR3 DNA sequence: TGTGCCAGCAGCCAAAGAACAGGGTACCACGAGCAGTACTTC. Its translation: CASSQRTGYHEQYF.

The sample holds one count of this clone. The J gene is TRBJ2-7, the V gene TRBV27; TRBD1 agrees at 7 bases. V dropped 6 bases and J dropped 3; count of bases not matched to a gene: 17. The length of the CDR3 is 17 residues. Germline V gives CDR1 MNHEY, CDR2 SMNVEV (reference sequence). The CDR3 region has the DNA TGTGCCAGCAGCCCGGACCCTGCCGGGACAGCGCACTACGAGCAGTACTTC. This translates into CASSPDPAGTAHYEQYF.

This clone was picked up a small number of times. The rearrangement links TRBV19 to TRBJ2-7; TRBD1 matches at 7 bases. The length of the CDR3 is 15 residues. The J segment lost 2 bases and the V segment lost 3 bases, leaving 7 bases of the junction unmatched. The germline gives CDR1 LNHDA, CDR2 SQIVND (reference sequence). The DNA for the CDR3 is TGTGCCAGTAGTATTGTCGGGACAGCCCCCTACGAGCAGTACTTC. Translation gives CASSIVGTAPYEQYF. The whole variable domain, filled in from reference TRBV19 and TRBJ2-7, reads DGGITQSPKYLFRKEGQNVTLSCEQNLNHDAMYWYRQDPGQGLRLIYYSQIVNDFQKGDIAEGYSVSREKKESFPLTVTSAQKNPTAFYLCASSIVGTAPYEQYFGPGTRLTVT.

This clone appeared a single time. V usage is TRBV18 and J usage is TRBJ1-1; 8 nucleotides match TRBD1. With V trimmed by 3 bases and J by 6 bases, 9 bases remained unmatched. Germline CDR1 KGHSH, CDR2 LQKENI. This CDR3 is 15 amino acids long. The CDR3 loop is CASSPTDRTGPEAFF. In DNA, the CDR3 is TGTGCCAGCTCACCGACGGACCGGACAGGGCCTGAAGCTTTCTTT.

In its sample, this clone was seen a few times. The genes are TRBV27 and TRBJ1-2; no clear D gene. The CDR3 contains 19 residues. Between the trimmed V and J ends, which lost 7 bases and 5 bases, there was a span of 32 bases. Germline V gene sequence: CDR1 MNHEY, CDR2 SMNVEV (reference sequence). CDR3 protein: CASTMRSLREPSLGYGYTF. As DNA, the CDR3 is TGTGCCAGCACCATGAGGTCTCTCCGGGAACCCTCACTAGGGTATGGCTACACCTTC.

The CDR3 sequence is CASTKLAGGPNEQFF. In DNA, the CDR3 is TGTGCCAGCACCAAACTAGCGGGAGGGCCAAATGAGCAGTTCTTC. The rearrangement links TRBV27 to TRBJ2-1, with 13 nucleotides matching TRBD2. Trimming at V came to 7 bases and at J to 7 bases, leaving 7 bases not matched to a gene. Per the germline V gene, CDR1 is MNHEY and CDR2 is SMNVEV (reference sequence). This CDR3 spans 15 amino acids.

This clone was detected only a few times. The V gene is TRBV7-2, the J gene TRBJ2-7; D call uncertain. The V gene's germline CDR1 is SGHTA and CDR2 FQGNSA. Trimming shortened V by 0 bases and J by 6 bases, and 12 bases separated the two germline ends. The CDR3 extends over 14 amino acids. The CDR3 DNA is TGTGCCAGCAGCTTAGCCCCGAGGAGCAGCGAGCAGTACTTC. This codes for CASSLAPRSSEQYF.

The chain has TRBV5-4 and TRBJ2-5; TRBD1 matches at 8 bases. The ends lost 7 bases at V and 3 bases at J; junction bases unmatched: 5. CDR3 size: 13 residues. The germline V gene has CDR1 SGHNT and CDR2 YYREEE (reference sequence). CDR3 amino acids: CASRTGKEETQYF. In DNA, the CDR3 is TGTGCCAGCCGGACAGGGAAGGAAGAGACCCAGTACTTC.

The chain joins TRBV11-2 to TRBJ2-1; D might be TRBD1 (6 bases). This CDR3 contains 15 residues. Germline CDR1 and CDR2: SGHAT and FQNNGV. Trimming left V 3 bases short and J 5 bases short, with 14 bases between. As DNA, the CDR3 is TGTGCCAGCAGCTTTGGCAGGGGTTTCGACAATGAGCAGTTCTTC. Translating it yields CASSFGRGFDNEQFF.

The chain combines TRBV13 with TRBJ2-3; 7 nucleotides align to TRBD2. Germline CDR1 and CDR2: PRHDT and FYEKMQ (reference sequence). This CDR3 has 18 amino acids. Trimming cost V 2 bases and J 5 bases; bases outside gene matches: 16. The DNA of the CDR3 is TGTGCCAGCAGCTTACGGGTGCGACTCGCGGGAGTGGGAGATACGCAGTATTTT. It yields the protein CASSLRVRLAGVGDTQYF. The whole variable domain, filled in from reference TRBV13 and TRBJ2-3, reads AAGVIQSPRHLIKEKRETATLKCYPIPRHDTVYWYQQGPGQDPQFLISFYEKMQSDKGSIPDRFSAQQFSDYHSELNMSSLELGDSALYFCASSLRVRLAGVGDTQYFGPGTRLTVL.

The chain combines TRBV19 with TRBJ2-7, with no clear D. Germline CDR1 is LNHDA and CDR2 is SQIVND (reference sequence). This CDR3 spans 11 amino acids. The ends were cut back, 1 base at V and 6 bases at J, with 4 bases in the middle. CDR3 DNA sequence: TGTGCCAGTAGTATAGGTTTCGAGCAGTACTTC. It encodes CASSIGFEQYF.

This clone was counted only a few times. The gene calls are TRBV18 and TRBJ2-2; 12 nucleotides line up with TRBD2. The CDR3 is made up of 16 amino acids. V was pared by 3 bases and J by 3 bases, with 2 bases of the junction left unmatched. From germline, CDR1 is KGHSH and CDR2 LQKENI. The CDR3 sequence: CASSPTSGSYTGELFF. The DNA for the CDR3 is TGTGCCAGCTCACCGACTAGCGGGAGTTACACCGGGGAGCTGTTTTTT.

This clone was seen more than once but under ten times. J is TRBJ2-3 and V is TRBV2, with 12 bases identical to TRBD2. CDR3 length: 18 residues. J gave up 0 bases and V 5 bases, and 9 bases lay outside the gene matches. Per the germline V gene, CDR1 is SNHLY and CDR2 is FYNNEI. CDR3 residues: CASSSRLAGASSTDTQYF. CDR3 nucleotides: TGTGCCAGCAGTTCCCGACTAGCGGGGGCCTCTAGCACAGATACGCAGTATTTT. Filled out from reference TRBV2 and TRBJ2-3, the complete variable domain reads EPEVTQTPSHQVTQMGQEVILRCVPISNHLYFYWYRQILGQKVEFLVSFYNNEISEKSEIFDDQFSVERPDGSNFTLKIRSTKLEDSAMYFCASSSRLAGASSTDTQYFGPGTRLTVL.